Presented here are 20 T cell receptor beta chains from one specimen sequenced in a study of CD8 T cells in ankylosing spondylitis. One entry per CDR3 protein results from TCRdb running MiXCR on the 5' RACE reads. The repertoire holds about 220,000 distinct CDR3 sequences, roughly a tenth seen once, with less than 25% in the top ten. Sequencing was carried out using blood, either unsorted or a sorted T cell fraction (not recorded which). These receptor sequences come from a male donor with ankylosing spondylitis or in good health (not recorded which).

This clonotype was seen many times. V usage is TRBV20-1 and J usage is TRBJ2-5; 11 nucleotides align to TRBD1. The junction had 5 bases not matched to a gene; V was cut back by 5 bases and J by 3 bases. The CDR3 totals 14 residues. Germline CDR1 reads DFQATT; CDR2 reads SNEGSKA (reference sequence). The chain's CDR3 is CSAFGQGAKETQYF. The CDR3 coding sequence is TGCAGTGCTTTTGGACAGGGGGCAAAAGAGACCCAGTACTTC.

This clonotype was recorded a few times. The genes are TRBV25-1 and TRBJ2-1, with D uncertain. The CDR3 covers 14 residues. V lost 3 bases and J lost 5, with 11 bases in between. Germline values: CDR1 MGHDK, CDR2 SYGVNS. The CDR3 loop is CASSEVGLHNEQFF. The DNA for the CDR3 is TGTGCCAGCAGTGAGGTGGGCTTACACAATGAGCAGTTCTTC.

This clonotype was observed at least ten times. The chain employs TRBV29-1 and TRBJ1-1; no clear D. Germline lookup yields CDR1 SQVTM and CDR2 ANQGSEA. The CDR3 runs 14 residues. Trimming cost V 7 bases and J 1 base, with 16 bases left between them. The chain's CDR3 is CSASNSFANTEAFF. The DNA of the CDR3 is TGCAGCGCTTCTAACTCATTCGCGAACACTGAAGCTTTCTTT.

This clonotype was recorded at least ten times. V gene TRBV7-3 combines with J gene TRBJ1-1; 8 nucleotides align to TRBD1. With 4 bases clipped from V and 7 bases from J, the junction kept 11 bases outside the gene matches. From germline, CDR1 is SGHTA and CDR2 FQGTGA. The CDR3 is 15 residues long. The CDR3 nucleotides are TGTGCCAGCAGCTCGGACAGGGAGGGGACAAGTGAAGCTTTCTTT. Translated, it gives CASSSDREGTSEAFF.

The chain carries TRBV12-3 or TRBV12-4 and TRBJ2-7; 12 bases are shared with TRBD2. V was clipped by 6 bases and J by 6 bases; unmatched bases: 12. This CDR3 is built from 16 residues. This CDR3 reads CASSPFGLAGGLEQYF. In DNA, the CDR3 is TGTGCCAGCAGCCCCTTCGGGCTAGCGGGGGGGCTCGAGCAGTACTTC.

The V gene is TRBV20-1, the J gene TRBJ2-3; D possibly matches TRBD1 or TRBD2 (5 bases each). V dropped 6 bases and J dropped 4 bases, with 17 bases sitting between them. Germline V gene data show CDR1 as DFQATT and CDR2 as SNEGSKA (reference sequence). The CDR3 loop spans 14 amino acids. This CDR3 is CSASGTHRADTQYF. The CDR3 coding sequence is TGCAGTGCCAGTGGGACGCATAGGGCAGATACGCAGTATTTT.

CDR3 in amino acids: CASSSGLGEVAFF. The CDR3 DNA sequence: TGCGCCAGCAGCTCGGGACTTGGGGAGGTAGCTTTCTTT. The chain is built from TRBV5-1 and TRBJ1-1; the D gene is possibly TRBD1 (5 bases). In germline, CDR1 is SGHRS, CDR2 YFSETQ. V was trimmed by 3 bases and J by 10 bases, leaving 16 bases between them. The CDR3 is 13 residues long.

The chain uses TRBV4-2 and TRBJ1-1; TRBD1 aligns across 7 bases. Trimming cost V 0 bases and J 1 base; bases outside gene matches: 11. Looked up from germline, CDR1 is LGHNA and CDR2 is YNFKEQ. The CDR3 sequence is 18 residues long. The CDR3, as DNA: TGTGCCAGCAGCCAAGACCCAGGGGGAAGGTCCGCGAACACTGAAGCTTTCTTT. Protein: CASSQDPGGRSANTEAFF.

The chain's CDR3 is CATFGAGGAHTQYF. The DNA of the CDR3 is TGTGCCACCTTCGGAGCGGGGGGCGCACATACGCAGTATTTT. V usage is TRBV10-3 and J usage is TRBJ2-3; 9 bases map to TRBD2. CDR1 ENHRY and CDR2 SYGVKD come from the germline V gene. The CDR3 totals 14 residues. V lost 10 bases, J lost 7 bases, and 12 bases stayed unmatched.

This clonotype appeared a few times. CDR3 amino acids: CASSGRTGVHEQYF. Here the CDR3 DNA reads TGCGCCAGCAGCGGCCGGACAGGGGTACACGAGCAGTACTTC. The chain carries TRBV5-1 and TRBJ2-7; 9 bases agree with TRBD1. The V gene end was trimmed by 4 bases and the J gene end by 5 bases; junction bases not matched to a gene: 7. Germline assignment: CDR1 SGHRS and CDR2 YFSETQ. The CDR3 extends over 14 amino acids.

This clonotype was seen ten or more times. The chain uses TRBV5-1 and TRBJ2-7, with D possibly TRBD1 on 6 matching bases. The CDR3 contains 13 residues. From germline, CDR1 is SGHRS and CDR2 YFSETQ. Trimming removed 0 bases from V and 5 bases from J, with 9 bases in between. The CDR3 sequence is CASSLVTGDEQYF. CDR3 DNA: TGCGCCAGCAGCTTGGTGACAGGCGACGAGCAGTACTTC. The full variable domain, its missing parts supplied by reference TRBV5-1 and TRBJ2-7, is KAGVTQTPRYLIKTRGQQVTLSCSPISGHRSVSWYQQTPGQGLQFLFEYFSETQRNKGNFPGRFSGRQFSNSRSEMNVSTLELGDSALYLCASSLVTGDEQYFGPGTRLTVT.

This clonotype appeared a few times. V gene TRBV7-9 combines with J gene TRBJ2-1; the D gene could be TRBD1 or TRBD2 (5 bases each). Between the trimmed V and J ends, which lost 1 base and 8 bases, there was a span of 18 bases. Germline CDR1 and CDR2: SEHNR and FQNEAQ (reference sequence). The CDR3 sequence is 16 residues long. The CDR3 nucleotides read TGTGCCAGCAGCTTAGAGGAATTTATTCGGGGCGATGAGCAGTTCTTC. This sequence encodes CASSLEEFIRGDEQFF.

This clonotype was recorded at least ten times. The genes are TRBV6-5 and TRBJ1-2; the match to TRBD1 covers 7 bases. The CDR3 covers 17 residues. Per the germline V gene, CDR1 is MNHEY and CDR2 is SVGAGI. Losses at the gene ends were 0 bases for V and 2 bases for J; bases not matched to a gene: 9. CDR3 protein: CASSYSNRQGRNYGYTF. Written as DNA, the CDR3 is TGTGCCAGCAGTTACTCGAACCGACAGGGCCGCAACTATGGCTACACCTTC.

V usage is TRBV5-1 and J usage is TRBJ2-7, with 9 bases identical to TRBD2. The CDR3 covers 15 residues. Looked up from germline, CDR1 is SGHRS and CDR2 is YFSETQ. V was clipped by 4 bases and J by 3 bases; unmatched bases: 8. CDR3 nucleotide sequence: TGCGCCAGCAGCCCCCAGCGGGGGGTCTTCTACGAGCAGTACTTC. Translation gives CASSPQRGVFYEQYF. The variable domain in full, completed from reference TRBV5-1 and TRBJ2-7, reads KAGVTQTPRYLIKTRGQQVTLSCSPISGHRSVSWYQQTPGQGLQFLFEYFSETQRNKGNFPGRFSGRQFSNSRSEMNVSTLELGDSALYLCASSPQRGVFYEQYFGPGTRLTVT.

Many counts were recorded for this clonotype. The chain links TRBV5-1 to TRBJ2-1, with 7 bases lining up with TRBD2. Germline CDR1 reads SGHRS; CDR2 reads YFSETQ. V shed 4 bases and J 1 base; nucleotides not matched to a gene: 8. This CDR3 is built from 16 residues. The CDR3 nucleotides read TGCGCCAGCAGCGGGATGTCGGGGGGTTCCTACAATGAGCAGTTCTTC. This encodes CASSGMSGGSYNEQFF.

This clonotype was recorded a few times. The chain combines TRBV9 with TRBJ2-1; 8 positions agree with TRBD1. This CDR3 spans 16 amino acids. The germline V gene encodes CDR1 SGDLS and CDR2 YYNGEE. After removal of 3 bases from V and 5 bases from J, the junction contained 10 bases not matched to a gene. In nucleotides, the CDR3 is TGTGCCAGCAGCGCGCCCCCGGGACAGGCTAACAATGAGCAGTTCTTC. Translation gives CASSAPPGQANNEQFF.

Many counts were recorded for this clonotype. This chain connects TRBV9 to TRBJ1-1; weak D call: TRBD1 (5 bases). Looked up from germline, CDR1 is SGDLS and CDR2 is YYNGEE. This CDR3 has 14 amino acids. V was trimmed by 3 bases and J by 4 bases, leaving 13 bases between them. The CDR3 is CASSAQGTGTEAFF. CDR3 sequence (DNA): TGTGCCAGCAGCGCCCAAGGGACGGGCACTGAAGCTTTCTTT.

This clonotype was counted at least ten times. CDR3: CASRVGGTGYTF. CDR3 DNA sequence: TGTGCCAGCAGGGTAGGGGGCACGGGCTACACCTTC. This sequence joins TRBV6-5 and TRBJ1-2; 7 nucleotides match TRBD1. CDR3 size: 12 residues. Unmatched junction bases numbered 6, after V lost 6 bases and J lost 8 bases. CDR1 is MNHEY, CDR2 SVGAGI, per germline.

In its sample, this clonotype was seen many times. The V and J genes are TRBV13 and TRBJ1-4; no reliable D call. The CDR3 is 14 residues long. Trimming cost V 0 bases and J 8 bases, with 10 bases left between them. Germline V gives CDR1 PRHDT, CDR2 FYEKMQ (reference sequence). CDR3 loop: CASSLGPLWEKLFF. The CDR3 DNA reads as TGTGCCAGCAGCTTAGGTCCTCTTTGGGAAAAACTGTTTTTT.

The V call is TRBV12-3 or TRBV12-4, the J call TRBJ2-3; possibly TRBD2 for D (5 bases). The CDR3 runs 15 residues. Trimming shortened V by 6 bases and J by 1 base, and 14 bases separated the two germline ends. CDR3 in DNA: TGTGCCAGCAGCGAACGGGGTTGGGGCACAGATACGCAGTATTTT. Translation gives CASSERGWGTDTQYF.